This T cell receptor beta chain was captured by sequencing in a study of beta chain features in type 1 diabetes. Study-level background: Healthy donors and patients had similar age, gender and cell yields.

CDR3 length equals 13 residues. Germline CDR1 GTSNPN, CDR2 SVGIG (reference sequence). V was pared by 4 bases and J by 7 bases, with 16 bases between. Sorting based on CD45RO/CCR7/CD25/CD127/CD95/CD27 separated CD4+ naive, central memory, regulatory and stem cell-like memory cells. A note on this clone: The antigen remains undetermined.

Broader study findings: A possible short-template PCR bias applies equally to patients and controls. A moderate, significant TCRB CDR3 shortening appeared in type 1 diabetes across four CD4+ subsets.

Every isolated RNA sample was fully reverse transcribed, so sequencing captured expressed TCRB transcripts. Sequenced by immunoSEQ multiplex PCR; TCRdb stores in-frame clones only, minus some. The repertoire consists of about 19,000 clones, with approximately 50% occurring once and the leading ten covering approximately 0.42%. This clonotype was sampled from a man between 18 and 29 years old in good health. The chain recombines TRBV30 with TRBJ1-1, with D maybe TRBD1 (6 bases). Specimen: stem cell memory CD4+ T cells from blood. CDR3 sequence: CAWNQWGLSEAFF. The CDR3 nucleotides are TGTGCCTGGAATCAATGGGGGCTGAGTGAAGCTTTCTTT.